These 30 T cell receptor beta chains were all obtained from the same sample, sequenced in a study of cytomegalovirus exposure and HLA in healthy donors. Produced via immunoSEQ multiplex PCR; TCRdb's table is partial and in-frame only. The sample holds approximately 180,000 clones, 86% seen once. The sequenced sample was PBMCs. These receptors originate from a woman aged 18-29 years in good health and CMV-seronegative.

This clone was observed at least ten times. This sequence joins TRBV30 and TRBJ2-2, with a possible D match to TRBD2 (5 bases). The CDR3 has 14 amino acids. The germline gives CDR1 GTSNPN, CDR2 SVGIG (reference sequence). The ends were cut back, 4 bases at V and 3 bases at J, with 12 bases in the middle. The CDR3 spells CAWKGPEDTGELFF. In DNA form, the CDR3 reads TGTGCCTGGAAAGGTCCGGAGGACACCGGGGAGCTGTTTTTT.

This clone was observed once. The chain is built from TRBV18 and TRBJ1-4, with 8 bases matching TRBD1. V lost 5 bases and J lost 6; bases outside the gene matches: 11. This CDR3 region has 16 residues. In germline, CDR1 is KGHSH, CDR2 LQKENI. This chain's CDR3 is CASSSTDRDRDEKLFF. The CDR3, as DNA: TGTGCCAGCTCATCCACGGACAGGGATCGGGATGAAAAACTGTTTTTT.

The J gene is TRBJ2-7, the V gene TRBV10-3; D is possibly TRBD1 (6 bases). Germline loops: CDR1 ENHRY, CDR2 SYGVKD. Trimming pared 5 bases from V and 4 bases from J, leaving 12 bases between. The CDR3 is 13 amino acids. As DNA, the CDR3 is TGTGCCATCAGTCAGGGGAATCCGTACGAGCAGTACTTC. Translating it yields CAISQGNPYEQYF.

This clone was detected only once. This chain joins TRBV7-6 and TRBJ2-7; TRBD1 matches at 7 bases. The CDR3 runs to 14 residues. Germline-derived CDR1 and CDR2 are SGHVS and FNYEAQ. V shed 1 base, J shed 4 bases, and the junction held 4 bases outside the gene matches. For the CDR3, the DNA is TGTGCCAGCAGCTTAGATAGGGGGCCGTACGAGCAGTACTTC. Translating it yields CASSLDRGPYEQYF. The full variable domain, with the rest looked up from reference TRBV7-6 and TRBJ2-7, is GAGVSQSPRYKVTKRGQDVALRCDPISGHVSLYWYRQALGQGPEFLTYFNYEAQQDKSGLPNDRFSAERPEGSISTLTIQRTEQRDSAMYRCASSLDRGPYEQYFGPGTRLTVT.

DNA of the CDR3: TGTGCCAGCAGCTCGCAGACAGGGGTGTCGACCGGGGAGCTGTTTTTT. Residues: CASSSQTGVSTGELFF. The chain carries TRBV5-5 and TRBJ2-2; TRBD1 aligns across 8 bases. The CDR3 sequence is 16 residues long. Germline CDR1 is SGHKS and CDR2 is YYEKEE (reference sequence). V lost 3 bases and J lost 5; bases outside the gene matches: 9.

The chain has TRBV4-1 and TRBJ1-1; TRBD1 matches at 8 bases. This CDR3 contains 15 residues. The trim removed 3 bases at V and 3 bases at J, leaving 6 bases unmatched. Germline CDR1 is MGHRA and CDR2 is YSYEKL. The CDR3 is CASSHGQGVDTEAFF. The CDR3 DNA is TGCGCCAGCAGCCATGGACAGGGAGTCGACACTGAAGCTTTCTTT.

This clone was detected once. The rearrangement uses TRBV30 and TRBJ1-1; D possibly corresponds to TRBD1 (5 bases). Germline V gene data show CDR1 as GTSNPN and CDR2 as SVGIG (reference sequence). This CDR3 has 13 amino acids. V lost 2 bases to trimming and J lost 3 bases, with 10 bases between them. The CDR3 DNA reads TGTGCCTGGAGTACAGGCGTCTACACTGAAGCTTTCTTT. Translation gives CAWSTGVYTEAFF.

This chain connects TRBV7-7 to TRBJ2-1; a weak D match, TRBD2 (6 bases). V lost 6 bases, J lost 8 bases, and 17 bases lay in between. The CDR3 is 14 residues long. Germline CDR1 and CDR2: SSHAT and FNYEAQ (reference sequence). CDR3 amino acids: CASRLGLSGDEQFF. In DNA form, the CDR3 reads TGTGCCAGCAGGTTGGGACTCTCCGGGGATGAGCAGTTCTTC.

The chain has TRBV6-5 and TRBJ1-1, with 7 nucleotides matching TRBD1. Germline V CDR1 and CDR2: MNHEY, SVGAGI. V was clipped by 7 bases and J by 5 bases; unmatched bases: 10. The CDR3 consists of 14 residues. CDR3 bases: TGTGCCAGCAACACAGGGGCTGTAGGTACTGAAGCTTTCTTT. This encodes CASNTGAVGTEAFF.

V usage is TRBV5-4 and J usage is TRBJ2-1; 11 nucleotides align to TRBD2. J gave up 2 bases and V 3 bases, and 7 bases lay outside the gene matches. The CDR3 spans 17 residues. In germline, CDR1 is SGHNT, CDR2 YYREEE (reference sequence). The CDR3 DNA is TGTGCCAGCAGCTCCCTAGCGGGGGGCTTAACCTACAATGAGCAGTTCTTC. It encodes CASSSLAGGLTYNEQFF.

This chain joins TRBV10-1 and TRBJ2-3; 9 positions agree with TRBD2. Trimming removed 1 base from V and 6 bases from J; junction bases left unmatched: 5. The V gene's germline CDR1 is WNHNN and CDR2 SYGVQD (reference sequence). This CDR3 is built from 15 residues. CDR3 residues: CASSEWRGGPDTQYF. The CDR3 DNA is TGCGCCAGCAGTGAGTGGCGGGGGGGCCCCGATACGCAGTATTTT.

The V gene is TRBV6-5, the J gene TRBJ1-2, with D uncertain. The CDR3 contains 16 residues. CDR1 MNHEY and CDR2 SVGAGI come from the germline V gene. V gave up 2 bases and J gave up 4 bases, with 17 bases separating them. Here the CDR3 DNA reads TGTGCCAGCAGTTACGAACAGTTTAGCGAGATCTATGGCTACACCTTC. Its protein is CASSYEQFSEIYGYTF.

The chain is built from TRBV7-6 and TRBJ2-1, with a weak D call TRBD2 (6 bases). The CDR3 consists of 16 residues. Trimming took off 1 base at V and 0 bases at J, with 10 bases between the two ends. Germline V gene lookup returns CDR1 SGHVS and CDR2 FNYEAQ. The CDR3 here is CASSLVSTSSYNEQFF. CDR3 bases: TGTGCCAGCAGCTTAGTGTCGACTAGCTCCTACAATGAGCAGTTCTTC.

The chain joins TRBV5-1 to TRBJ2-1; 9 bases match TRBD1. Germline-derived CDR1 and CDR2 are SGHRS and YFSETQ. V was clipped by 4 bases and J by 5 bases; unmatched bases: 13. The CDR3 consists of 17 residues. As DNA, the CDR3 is TGCGCCAGCAGCCGTGGGACAGGGCGATACCAAAACAATGAGCAGTTCTTC. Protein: CASSRGTGRYQNNEQFF.

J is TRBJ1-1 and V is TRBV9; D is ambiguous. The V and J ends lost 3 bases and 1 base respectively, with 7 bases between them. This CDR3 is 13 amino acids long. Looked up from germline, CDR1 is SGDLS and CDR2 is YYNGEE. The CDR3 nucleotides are TGTGCCAGCAGCGGAAACTGGAACACTGAAGCTTTCTTT. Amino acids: CASSGNWNTEAFF.

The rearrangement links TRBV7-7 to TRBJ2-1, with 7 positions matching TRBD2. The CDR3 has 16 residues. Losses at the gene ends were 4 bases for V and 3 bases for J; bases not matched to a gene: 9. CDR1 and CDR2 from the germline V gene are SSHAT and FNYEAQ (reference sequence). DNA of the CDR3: TGTGCCAGCAGCTCCACCAGCGGGAAAGACTACAATGAGCAGTTCTTC. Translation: CASSSTSGKDYNEQFF.

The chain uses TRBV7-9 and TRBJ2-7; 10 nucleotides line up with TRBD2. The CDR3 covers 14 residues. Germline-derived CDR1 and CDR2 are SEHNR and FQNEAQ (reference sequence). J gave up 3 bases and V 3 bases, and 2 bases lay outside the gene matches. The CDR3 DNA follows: TGTGCCAGCAGCTTTAGCGGGAGGAGCTACGAGCAGTACTTC. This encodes CASSFSGRSYEQYF.

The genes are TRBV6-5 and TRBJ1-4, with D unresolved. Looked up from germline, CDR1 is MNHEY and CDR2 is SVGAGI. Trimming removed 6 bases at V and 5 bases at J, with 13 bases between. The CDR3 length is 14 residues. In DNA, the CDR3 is TGTGCCAGCAGCCGATACCCTAAGAATGAAAAACTGTTTTTT. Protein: CASSRYPKNEKLFF.

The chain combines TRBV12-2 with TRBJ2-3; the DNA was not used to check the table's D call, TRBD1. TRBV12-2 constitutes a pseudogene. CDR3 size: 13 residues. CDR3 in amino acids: CASRLAVTHTQYF. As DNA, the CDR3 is TGTGCAAGTCGCTTAGCGGTGACACATACGCAGTATTTT.

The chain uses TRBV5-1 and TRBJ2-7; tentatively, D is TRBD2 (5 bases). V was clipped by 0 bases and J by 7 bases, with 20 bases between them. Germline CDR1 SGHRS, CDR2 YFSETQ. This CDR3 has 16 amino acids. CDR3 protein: CASSLEARVRGVEQYF. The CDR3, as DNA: TGCGCCAGCAGCTTGGAGGCGAGGGTACGGGGAGTGGAGCAGTACTTC.

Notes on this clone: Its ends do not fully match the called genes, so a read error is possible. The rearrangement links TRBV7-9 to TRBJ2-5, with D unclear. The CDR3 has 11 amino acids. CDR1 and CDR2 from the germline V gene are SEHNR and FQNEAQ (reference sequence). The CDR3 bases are TGTGCCAGCAGCTTAGATCAGGATCGACACTTC. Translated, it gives CASSLDQDRHF.

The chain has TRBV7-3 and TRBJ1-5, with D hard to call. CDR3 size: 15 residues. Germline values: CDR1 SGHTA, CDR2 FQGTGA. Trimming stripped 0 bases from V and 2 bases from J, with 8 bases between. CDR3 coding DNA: TGTGCCAGCAGCTTAACAGGGAGTGGCAATCAGCCCCAGCATTTT. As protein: CASSLTGSGNQPQHF.

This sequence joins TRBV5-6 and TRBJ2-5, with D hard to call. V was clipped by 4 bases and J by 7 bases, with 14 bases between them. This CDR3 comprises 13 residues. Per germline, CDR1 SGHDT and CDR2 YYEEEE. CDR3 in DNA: TGTGCCAGCAGCCGTGATAGTCTTGCGACCCAGTACTTC. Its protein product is CASSRDSLATQYF.

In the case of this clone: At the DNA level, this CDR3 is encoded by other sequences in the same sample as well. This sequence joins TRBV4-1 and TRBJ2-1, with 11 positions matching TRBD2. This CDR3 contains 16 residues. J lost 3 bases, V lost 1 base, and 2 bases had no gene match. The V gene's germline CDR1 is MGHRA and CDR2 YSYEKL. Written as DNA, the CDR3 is TGCGCCAGCAGCCAAGCCGGGACTAGCGGCTACAATGAGCAGTTCTTC. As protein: CASSQAGTSGYNEQFF.

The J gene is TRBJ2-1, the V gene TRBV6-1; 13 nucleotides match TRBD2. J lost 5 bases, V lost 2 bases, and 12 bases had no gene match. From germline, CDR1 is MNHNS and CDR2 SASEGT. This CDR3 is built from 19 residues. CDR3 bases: TGTGCCAGCAGTGAACTCCTACCGGGACTAGCGGGAATGAACAATGAGCAGTTCTTC. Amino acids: CASSELLPGLAGMNNEQFF.

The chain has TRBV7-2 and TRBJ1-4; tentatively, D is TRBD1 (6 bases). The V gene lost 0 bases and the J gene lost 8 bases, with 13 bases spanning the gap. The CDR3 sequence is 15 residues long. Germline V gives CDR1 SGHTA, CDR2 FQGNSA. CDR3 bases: TGTGCCAGCAGCTTAGCGTCCAGGGGTGGCGAAAAACTGTTTTTT. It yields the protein CASSLASRGGEKLFF.

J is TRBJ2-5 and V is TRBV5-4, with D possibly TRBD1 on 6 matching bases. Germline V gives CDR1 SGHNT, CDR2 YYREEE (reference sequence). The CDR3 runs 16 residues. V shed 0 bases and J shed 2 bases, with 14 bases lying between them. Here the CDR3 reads CASSLESGVQQETQYF. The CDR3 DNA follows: TGTGCCAGCAGCTTGGAATCAGGGGTACAACAAGAGACCCAGTACTTC. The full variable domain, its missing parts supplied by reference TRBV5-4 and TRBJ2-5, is ETGVTQSPTHLIKTRGQQVTLRCSSQSGHNTVSWYQQALGQGPQFIFQYYREEENGRGNFPPRFSGLQFPNYSSELNVNALELDDSALYLCASSLESGVQQETQYFGPGTRLLVL.

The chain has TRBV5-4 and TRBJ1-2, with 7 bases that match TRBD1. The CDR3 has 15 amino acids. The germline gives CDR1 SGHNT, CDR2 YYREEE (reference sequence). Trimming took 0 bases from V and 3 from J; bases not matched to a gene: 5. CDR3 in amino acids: CASSLGSGTDYGYTF. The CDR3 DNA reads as TGTGCCAGCAGCTTGGGGTCGGGGACAGACTATGGCTACACCTTC.

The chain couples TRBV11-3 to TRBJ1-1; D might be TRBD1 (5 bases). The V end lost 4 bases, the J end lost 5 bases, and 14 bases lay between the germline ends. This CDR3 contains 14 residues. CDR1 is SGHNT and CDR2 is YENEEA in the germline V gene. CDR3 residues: CASSSDGGVTEAFF. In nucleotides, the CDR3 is TGTGCCAGCAGCTCGGACGGAGGGGTAACTGAAGCTTTCTTT. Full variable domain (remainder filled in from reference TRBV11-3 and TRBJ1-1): EAGVVQSPRYKIIEKKQPVAFWCNPISGHNTLYWYLQNLGQGPELLIRYENEEAVDDSQLPKDRFSAERLKGVDSTLKIQPAELGDSAVYLCASSSDGGVTEAFFGQGTRLTVV.

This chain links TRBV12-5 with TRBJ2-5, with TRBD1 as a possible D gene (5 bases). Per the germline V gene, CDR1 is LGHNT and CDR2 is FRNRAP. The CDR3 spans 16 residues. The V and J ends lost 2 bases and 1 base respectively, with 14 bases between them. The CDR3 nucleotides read TGTGCTAGTGGTTTGCAGGTAGACAGTTTCCAAGAGACCCAGTACTTC. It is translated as CASGLQVDSFQETQYF. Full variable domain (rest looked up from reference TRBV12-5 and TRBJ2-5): DARVTQTPRHKVTEMGQEVTMRCQPILGHNTVFWYRQTMMQGLELLAYFRNRAPLDDSGMPKDRFSAEMPDATLATLKIQPSEPRDSAVYFCASGLQVDSFQETQYFGPGTRLLVL.